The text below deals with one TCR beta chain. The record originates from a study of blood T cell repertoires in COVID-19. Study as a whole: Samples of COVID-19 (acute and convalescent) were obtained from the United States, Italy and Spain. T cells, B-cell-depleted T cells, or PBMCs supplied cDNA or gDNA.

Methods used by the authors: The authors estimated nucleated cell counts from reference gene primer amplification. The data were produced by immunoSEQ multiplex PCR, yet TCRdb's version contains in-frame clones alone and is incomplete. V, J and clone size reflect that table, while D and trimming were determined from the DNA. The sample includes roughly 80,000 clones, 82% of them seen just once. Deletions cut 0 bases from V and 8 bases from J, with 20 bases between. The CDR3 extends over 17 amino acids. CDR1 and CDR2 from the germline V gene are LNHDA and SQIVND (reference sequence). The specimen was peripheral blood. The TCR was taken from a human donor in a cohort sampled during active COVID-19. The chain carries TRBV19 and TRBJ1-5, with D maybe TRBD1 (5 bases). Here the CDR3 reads CASSIDLWGHPREPQHF. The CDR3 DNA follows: TGTGCCAGTAGTATAGATCTATGGGGCCACCCCAGGGAGCCCCAGCATTTT.